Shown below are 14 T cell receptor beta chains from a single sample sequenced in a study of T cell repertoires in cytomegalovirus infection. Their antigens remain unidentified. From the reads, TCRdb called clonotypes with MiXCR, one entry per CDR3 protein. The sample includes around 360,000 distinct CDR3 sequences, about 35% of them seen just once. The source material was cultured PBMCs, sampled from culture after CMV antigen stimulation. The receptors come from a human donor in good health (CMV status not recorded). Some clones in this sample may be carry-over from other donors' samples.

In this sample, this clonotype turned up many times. The CDR3 nucleotides are TGTGCCAGCAGCTTTTCGTTCGACGAGCAGTTCTTC. Its translation: CASSFSFDEQFF. J is TRBJ2-1 and V is TRBV5-6; D gene uncertain. The CDR3 has 12 residues. Trimming left V 2 bases short and J 10 bases short, with 10 bases between. The germline V gene has CDR1 SGHDT and CDR2 YYEEEE.

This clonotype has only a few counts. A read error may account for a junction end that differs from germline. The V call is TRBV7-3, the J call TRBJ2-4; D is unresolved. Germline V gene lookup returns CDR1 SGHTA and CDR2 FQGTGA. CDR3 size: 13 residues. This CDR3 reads CASSLRADTTKDF. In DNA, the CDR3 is TGTGCCAGCAGCTTAAGGGCAGACACCACTAAGGACTTC.

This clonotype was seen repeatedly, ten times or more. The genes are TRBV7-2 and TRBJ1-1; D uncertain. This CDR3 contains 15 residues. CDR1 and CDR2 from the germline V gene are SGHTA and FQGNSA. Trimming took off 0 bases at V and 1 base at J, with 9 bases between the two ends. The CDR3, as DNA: TGTGCCAGCAGCTTAGCCCCCCGGGGGAACACTGAAGCTTTCTTT. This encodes CASSLAPRGNTEAFF. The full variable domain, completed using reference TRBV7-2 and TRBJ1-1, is GAGVSQSPSNKVTEKGKDVELRCDPISGHTALYWYRQSLGQGLEFLIYFQGNSAPDKSGLPSDRFSAERTGGSVSTLTIQRTQQEDSAVYLCASSLAPRGNTEAFFGQGTRLTVV.

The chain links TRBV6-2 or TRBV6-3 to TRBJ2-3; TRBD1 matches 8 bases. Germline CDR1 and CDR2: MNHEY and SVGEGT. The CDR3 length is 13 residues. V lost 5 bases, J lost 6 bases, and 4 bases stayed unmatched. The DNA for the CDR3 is TGTGCCAGCAGTCCGGACAGGGAGGATACGCAGTATTTT. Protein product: CASSPDREDTQYF.

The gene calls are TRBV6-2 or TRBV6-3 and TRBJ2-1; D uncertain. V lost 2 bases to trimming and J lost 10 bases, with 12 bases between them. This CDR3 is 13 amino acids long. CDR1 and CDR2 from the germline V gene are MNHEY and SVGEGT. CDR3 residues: CASSYRLAREQFF. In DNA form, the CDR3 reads TGTGCCAGCAGTTACAGGCTGGCCCGGGAGCAGTTCTTC.

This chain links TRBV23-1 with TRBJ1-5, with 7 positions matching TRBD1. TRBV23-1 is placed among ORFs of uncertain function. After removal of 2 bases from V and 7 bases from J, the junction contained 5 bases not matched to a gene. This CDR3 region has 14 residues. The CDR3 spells CASSQRQGYQPQHF. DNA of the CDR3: TGCGCCAGCAGTCAAAGACAGGGTTACCAGCCCCAGCATTTT.

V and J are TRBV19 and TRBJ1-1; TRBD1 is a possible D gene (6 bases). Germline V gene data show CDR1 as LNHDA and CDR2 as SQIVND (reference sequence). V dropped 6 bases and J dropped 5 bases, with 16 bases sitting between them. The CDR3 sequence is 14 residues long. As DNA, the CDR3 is TGTGCCAGTAGGTCACAGGGCCGGGTAACTGAAGCTTTCTTT. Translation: CASRSQGRVTEAFF.

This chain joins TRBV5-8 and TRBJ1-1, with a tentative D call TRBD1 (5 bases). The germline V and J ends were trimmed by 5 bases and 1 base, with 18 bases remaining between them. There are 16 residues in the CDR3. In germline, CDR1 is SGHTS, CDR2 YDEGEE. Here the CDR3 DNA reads TGTGCCAGCAGGCGTAGAGGGGCTGGCTGGAACACTGAAGCTTTCTTT. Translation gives CASRRRGAGWNTEAFF.

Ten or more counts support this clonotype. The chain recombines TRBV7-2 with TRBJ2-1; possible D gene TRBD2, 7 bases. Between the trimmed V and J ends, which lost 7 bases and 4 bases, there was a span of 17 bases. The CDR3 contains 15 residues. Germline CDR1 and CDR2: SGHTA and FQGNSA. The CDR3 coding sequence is TGTGCCAGCACCCAAAGGGGGGGCAGATACAATGAGCAGTTCTTC. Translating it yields CASTQRGGRYNEQFF.

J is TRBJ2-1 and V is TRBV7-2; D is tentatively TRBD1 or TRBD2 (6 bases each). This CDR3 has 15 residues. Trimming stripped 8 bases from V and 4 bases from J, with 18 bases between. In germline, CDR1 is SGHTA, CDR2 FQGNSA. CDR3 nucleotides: TGTGCCAGCCAACCTGGGGGGCGAACTTACAATGAGCAGTTCTTC. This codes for CASQPGGRTYNEQFF.

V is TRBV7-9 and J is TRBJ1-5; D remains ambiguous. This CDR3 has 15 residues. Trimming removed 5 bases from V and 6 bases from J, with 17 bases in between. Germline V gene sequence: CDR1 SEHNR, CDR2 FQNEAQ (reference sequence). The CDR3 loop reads CASSRDGPLSQPQHF. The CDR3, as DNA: TGTGCCAGCAGCAGAGACGGGCCCTTAAGTCAGCCCCAGCATTTT.

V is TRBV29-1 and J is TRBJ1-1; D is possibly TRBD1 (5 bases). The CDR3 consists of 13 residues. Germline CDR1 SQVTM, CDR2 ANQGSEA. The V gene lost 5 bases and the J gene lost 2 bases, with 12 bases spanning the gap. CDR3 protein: CSVYTGTNTEAFF. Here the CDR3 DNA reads TGCAGCGTTTATACCGGGACCAACACTGAAGCTTTCTTT.

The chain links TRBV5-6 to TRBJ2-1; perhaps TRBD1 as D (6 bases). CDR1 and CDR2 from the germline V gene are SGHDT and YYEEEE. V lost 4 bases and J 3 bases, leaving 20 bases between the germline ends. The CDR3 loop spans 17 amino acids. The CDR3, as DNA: TGTGCCAGCAGCCGCCCGGCGTGGGGGCTGGTCTACAATGAGCAGTTCTTC. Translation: CASSRPAWGLVYNEQFF.

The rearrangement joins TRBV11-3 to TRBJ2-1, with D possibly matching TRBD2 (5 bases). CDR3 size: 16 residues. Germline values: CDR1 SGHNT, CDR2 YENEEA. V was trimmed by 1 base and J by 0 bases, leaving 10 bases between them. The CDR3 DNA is TGTGCCAGCAGCTTAGGGATACTAGGCTCCTACAATGAGCAGTTCTTC. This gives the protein CASSLGILGSYNEQFF.